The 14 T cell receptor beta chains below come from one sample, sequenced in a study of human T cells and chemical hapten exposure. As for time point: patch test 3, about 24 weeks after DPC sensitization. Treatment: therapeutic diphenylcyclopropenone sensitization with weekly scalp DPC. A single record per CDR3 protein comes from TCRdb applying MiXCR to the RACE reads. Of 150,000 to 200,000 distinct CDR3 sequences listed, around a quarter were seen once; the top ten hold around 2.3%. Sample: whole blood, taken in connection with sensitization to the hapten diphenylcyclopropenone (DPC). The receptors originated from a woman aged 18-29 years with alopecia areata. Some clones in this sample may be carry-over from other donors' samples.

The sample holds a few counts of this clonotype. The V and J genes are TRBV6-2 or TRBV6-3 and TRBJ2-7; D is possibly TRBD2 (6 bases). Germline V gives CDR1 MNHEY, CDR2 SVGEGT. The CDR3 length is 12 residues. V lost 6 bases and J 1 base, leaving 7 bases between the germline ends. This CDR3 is CASREGSYEQYF. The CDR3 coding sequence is TGTGCCAGCAGGGAGGGGTCCTACGAGCAGTACTTC.

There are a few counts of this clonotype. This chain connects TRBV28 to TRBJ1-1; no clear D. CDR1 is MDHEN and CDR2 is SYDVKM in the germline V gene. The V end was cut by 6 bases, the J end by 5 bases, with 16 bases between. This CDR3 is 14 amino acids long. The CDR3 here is CASSLFPRETEAFF. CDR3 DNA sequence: TGTGCCAGCAGCCTCTTCCCACGGGAAACTGAAGCTTTCTTT.

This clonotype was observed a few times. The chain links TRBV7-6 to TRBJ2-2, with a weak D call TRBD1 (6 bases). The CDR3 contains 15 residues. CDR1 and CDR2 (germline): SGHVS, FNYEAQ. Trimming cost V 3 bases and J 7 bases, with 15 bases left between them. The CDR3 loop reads CASSLDSLSRGELFF. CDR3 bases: TGTGCCAGCAGCTTGGACAGCTTAAGTCGCGGGGAGCTGTTTTTT.

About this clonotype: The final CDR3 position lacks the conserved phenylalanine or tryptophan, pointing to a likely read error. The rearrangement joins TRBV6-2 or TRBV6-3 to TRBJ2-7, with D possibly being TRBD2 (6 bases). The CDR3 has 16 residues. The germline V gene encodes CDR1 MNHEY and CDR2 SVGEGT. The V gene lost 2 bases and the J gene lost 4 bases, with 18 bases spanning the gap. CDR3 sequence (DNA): TGTGCCAGCAGTTACCCCTCGGGCCTAGCGCTTTACGAGCAGTACTCC. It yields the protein CASSYPSGLALYEQYS.

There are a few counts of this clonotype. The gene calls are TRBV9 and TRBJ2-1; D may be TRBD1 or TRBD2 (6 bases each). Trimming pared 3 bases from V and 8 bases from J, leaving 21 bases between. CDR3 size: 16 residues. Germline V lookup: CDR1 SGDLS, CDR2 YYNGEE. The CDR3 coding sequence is TGTGCCAGCAGCGCTCGTAGCGGAGGGGGTTGGGATGAGCAGTTCTTC. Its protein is CASSARSGGGWDEQFF.

CDR3 sequence reads: CATSNRRPGGNQPQHF. The CDR3 DNA sequence: TGTGCCACCAGCAATAGGCGCCCAGGGGGGAATCAGCCCCAGCATTTT. The rearrangement joins TRBV15 to TRBJ1-5; 7 bases are a match to TRBD1. The length of the CDR3 is 16 residues. The germline V gene has CDR1 LNHNV and CDR2 YYDKDF (reference sequence). Unmatched junction bases numbered 10, after V lost 4 bases and J lost 4 bases.

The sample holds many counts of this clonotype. Written as DNA, the CDR3 is TGTGCCAGCAATGGAGGTTTTGGCACTGAAGCTTTCTTT. Its translation is CASNGGFGTEAFF. The chain joins TRBV9 to TRBJ1-1; no clear D gene. Per germline, CDR1 SGDLS and CDR2 YYNGEE. This CDR3 has 13 amino acids. Trimming stripped 6 bases from V and 4 bases from J, with 13 bases between. Complete variable domain (other parts from reference TRBV9 and TRBJ1-1): DSGVTQTPKHLITATGQRVTLRCSPRSGDLSVYWYQQSLDQGLQFLIQYYNGEERAKGNILERFSAQQFPDLHSELNLSSLELGDSALYFCASNGGFGTEAFFGQGTRLTVV.

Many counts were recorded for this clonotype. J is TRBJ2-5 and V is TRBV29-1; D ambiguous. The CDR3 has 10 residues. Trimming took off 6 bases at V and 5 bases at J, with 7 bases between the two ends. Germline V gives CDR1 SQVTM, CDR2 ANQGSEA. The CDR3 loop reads CSVYVETQYF. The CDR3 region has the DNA TGCAGCGTGTATGTGGAGACCCAGTACTTC.

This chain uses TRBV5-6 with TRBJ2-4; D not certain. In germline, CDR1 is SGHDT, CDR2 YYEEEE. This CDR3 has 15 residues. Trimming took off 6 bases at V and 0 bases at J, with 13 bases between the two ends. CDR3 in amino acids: CASTSRILAKNIQYF. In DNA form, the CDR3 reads TGTGCCAGCACCTCTAGGATTTTAGCCAAAAACATTCAGTACTTC. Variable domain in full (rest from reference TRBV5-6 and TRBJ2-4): DAGVTQSPTHLIKTRGQQVTLRCSPKSGHDTVSWYQQALGQGPQFIFQYYEEEERQRGNFPDRFSGHQFPNYSSELNVNALLLGDSALYLCASTSRILAKNIQYFGAGTRLSVL.

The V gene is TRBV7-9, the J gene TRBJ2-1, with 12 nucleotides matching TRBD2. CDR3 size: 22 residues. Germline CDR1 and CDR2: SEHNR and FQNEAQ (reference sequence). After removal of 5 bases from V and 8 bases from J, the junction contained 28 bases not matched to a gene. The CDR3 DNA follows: TGTGCCAGCAGCCCCCTCGGTAGGGGTGACGGTCAAGGACTAGCGGGAACTTATGAGCAGTTCTTC. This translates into CASSPLGRGDGQGLAGTYEQFF.

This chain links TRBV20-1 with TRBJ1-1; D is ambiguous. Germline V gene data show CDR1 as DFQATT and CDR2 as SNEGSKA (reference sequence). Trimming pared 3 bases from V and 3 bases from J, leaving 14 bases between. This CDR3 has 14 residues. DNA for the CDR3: TGCAGTGCTAGTCGGAGCCTCCCTGACACTGAAGCTTTCTTT. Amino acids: CSASRSLPDTEAFF.

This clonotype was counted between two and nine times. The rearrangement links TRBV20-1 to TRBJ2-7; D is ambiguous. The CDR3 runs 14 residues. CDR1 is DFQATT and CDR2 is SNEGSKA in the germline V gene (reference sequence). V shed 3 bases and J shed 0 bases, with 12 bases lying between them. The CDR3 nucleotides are TGCAGTGCTAGCTGGCGGCTGAGCTCCTACGAGCAGTACTTC. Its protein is CSASWRLSSYEQYF.

The CDR3 sequence is CASSQESSLNTEAFF. In DNA, the CDR3 is TGTGCCAGCAGCCAAGAAAGCAGCCTGAACACTGAAGCTTTCTTT. This chain uses TRBV4-2 with TRBJ1-1, with unresolved D. The CDR3 totals 15 residues. Germline values: CDR1 LGHNA, CDR2 YNFKEQ. Trimming stripped 0 bases from V and 0 bases from J, with 8 bases between.

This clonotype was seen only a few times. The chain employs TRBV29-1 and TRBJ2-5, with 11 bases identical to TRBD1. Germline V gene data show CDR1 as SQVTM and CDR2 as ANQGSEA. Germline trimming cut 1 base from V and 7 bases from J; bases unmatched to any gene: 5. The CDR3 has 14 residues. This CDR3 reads CSVEGTGGIRTQYF. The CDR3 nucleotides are TGCAGCGTTGAAGGGACAGGGGGCATTCGGACCCAGTACTTC. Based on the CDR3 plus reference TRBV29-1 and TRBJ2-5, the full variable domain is SAVISQKPSRDICQRGTSLTIQCQVDSQVTMMFWYRQQPGQSLTLIATANQGSEATYESGFVIDKFPISRPNLTFSTLTVSNMSPEDSSIYLCSVEGTGGIRTQYFGPGTRLLVL.